Shown below are 17 T cell receptor beta chains from a single sample sequenced in a study of human T cells and chemical hapten exposure. Time point here: pre-sensitization, week 0. Treatment described: therapeutic diphenylcyclopropenone sensitization with weekly scalp DPC. Each CDR3 protein is one row after TCRdb ran MiXCR on the RACE reads. The sample has 180,000 or so distinct CDR3 sequences, nearly 30% seen once; the top ten hold nearly 3%. The sequences come from whole blood, collected in connection with sensitization to the hapten diphenylcyclopropenone (DPC). The receptors stem from a woman aged 30 to 39 with alopecia areata. Some clones in this sample may be carry-over from other donors' samples.

This clonotype was counted a few times. V gene TRBV29-1 combines with J gene TRBJ2-1, with D maybe TRBD2 (5 bases). The V gene lost 4 bases and the J gene lost 0 bases, with 16 bases spanning the gap. Germline V CDR1 and CDR2: SQVTM, ANQGSEA. The CDR3 covers 16 residues. In DNA, the CDR3 is TGCAGCGTTGTTACCATGGACTTTAGCTCCTACAATGAGCAGTTCTTC. Translated: CSVVTMDFSSYNEQFF.

The table lists this clonotype with a count of one. This sequence joins TRBV28 and TRBJ2-7; 9 positions match TRBD1. The CDR3 extends over 15 amino acids. CDR1 and CDR2 from the germline V gene are MDHEN and SYDVKM. V lost 5 bases and J lost 5; bases outside the gene matches: 10. CDR3 residues: CASSPGTGYMHEQYF. CDR3 DNA: TGTGCCAGCAGTCCCGGGACAGGGTACATGCACGAGCAGTACTTC.

This chain connects TRBV2 to TRBJ2-3; D remains unclear. The CDR3 contains 12 residues. Germline CDR1 and CDR2: SNHLY and FYNNEI. V lost 5 bases and J lost 6, with 9 bases in between. The CDR3 reads CASSYSGDTQYF. In DNA, the CDR3 is TGTGCCAGCAGTTACAGTGGGGATACGCAGTATTTT.

This clonotype has a handful of counts. The J gene is TRBJ2-7, the V gene TRBV5-4; D remains unclear. Looked up from germline, CDR1 is SGHNT and CDR2 is YYREEE (reference sequence). The length of the CDR3 is 13 residues. Trimming cost V 4 bases and J 0 bases, with 8 bases left between them. This CDR3 reads CASSHVSSYEQYF. The CDR3 region has the DNA TGTGCCAGCAGCCACGTAAGCTCCTACGAGCAGTACTTC.

The chain uses TRBV5-1 and TRBJ2-1; 11 bases fit TRBD2. The junction had 3 bases not matched to a gene; V was cut back by 1 base and J by 3 bases. The CDR3 is 16 amino acids. CDR1 and CDR2 (germline): SGHRS, YFSETQ. The CDR3 DNA sequence: TGCGCCAGCAGCTTGCTAGCGGGGGGAAACTACAATGAGCAGTTCTTC. This gives the protein CASSLLAGGNYNEQFF.

This clonotype was seen more than once but under ten times. CDR3 nucleotides: TGTGCCAGCAGCGGGCGTCCCAATTCACCCCTCCACTTT. As protein: CASSGRPNSPLHF. This chain joins TRBV11-1 and TRBJ1-6; D not resolved. Germline CDR1 and CDR2: SGHAT and FQDESV (reference sequence). V lost 5 bases to trimming and J lost 7 bases, with 9 bases between them. The CDR3 sequence is 13 residues long.

V is TRBV29-1 and J is TRBJ2-2, with TRBD1 matching 7 bases. The V gene end was trimmed by 7 bases and the J gene end by 0 bases; junction bases not matched to a gene: 5. The CDR3 is made up of 14 amino acids. CDR1 is SQVTM and CDR2 is ANQGSEA in the germline V gene. CDR3 residues: CSALGGANTGELFF. The CDR3 bases are TGCAGCGCTTTAGGGGGCGCGAACACCGGGGAGCTGTTTTTT.

There are a few counts of this clonotype. The gene calls are TRBV6-1 and TRBJ1-4; D gene unclear. From germline, CDR1 is MNHNS and CDR2 SASEGT. This CDR3 contains 12 residues. V was shortened by 5 bases and J by 3 bases, with 4 bases between the two germline ends. CDR3 loop: CASSFANEKLFF. In DNA form, the CDR3 reads TGTGCCAGCAGTTTCGCTAATGAAAAACTGTTTTTT.

The CDR3 reads CASSPETGVVGSPLHF. Here the CDR3 DNA reads TGCGCCAGCAGCCCGGAAACAGGGGTAGTTGGTTCACCCCTCCACTTT. This chain links TRBV4-3 with TRBJ1-6, with 7 bases identical to TRBD1. This CDR3 is 16 amino acids long. Losses at the gene ends were 4 bases for V and 9 bases for J; bases not matched to a gene: 12. CDR1 LGHNA and CDR2 YSLEER come from the germline V gene.

The V call is TRBV7-2, the J call TRBJ1-2; D perhaps matches TRBD1 (5 bases). The V gene's germline CDR1 is SGHTA and CDR2 FQGNSA. The CDR3 is 14 amino acids. With 5 bases removed from V and 8 bases from J, the gap between germline ends came to 18 bases. In DNA form, the CDR3 reads TGTGCCAGCAGCCCAGGCCAGGGATCAAGCGGCTACACCTTC. Translation: CASSPGQGSSGYTF. The entire variable domain, with the rest obtained from reference TRBV7-2 and TRBJ1-2, is as follows: GAGVSQSPSNKVTEKGKDVELRCDPISGHTALYWYRQSLGQGLEFLIYFQGNSAPDKSGLPSDRFSAERTGGSVSTLTIQRTQQEDSAVYLCASSPGQGSSGYTFGSGTRLTVV.

In this sample, this clonotype turned up a few times. The chain combines TRBV2 with TRBJ2-4, with unresolved D. Germline CDR1 and CDR2: SNHLY and FYNNEI. CDR3 length: 13 amino acids. Trimming stripped 7 bases from V and 6 bases from J, with 13 bases between. CDR3 sequence reads: CASNPQEPNIQYF. The CDR3 DNA is TGTGCCAGCAATCCGCAGGAACCAAACATTCAGTACTTC.

The genes are TRBV29-1 and TRBJ1-2, with 10 positions matching TRBD1. The V gene end was trimmed by 6 bases and the J gene end by 0 bases; junction bases not matched to a gene: 10. The CDR3 is made up of 16 amino acids. Germline V gene lookup returns CDR1 SQVTM and CDR2 ANQGSEA. CDR3 coding DNA: TGCAGCGTCAAGGGACAGGGGTCCACAGCTAACTATGGCTACACCTTC. Translated: CSVKGQGSTANYGYTF.

The chain is built from TRBV11-1 and TRBJ2-7; the match to TRBD2 covers 10 bases. This CDR3 has 14 amino acids. Unmatched junction bases numbered 5, after V lost 5 bases and J lost 4 bases. The germline CDR1 and CDR2 sequences are SGHAT and FQDESV (reference sequence). CDR3 nucleotides: TGTGCCAGCAGCAGAGGACTAGCGGTTTACGAGCAGTACTTC. Protein sequence: CASSRGLAVYEQYF.

The chain joins TRBV28 to TRBJ2-1; D might be TRBD1 (5 bases). Deletions cut 5 bases from V and 13 bases from J, with 15 bases between. The germline gives CDR1 MDHEN, CDR2 SYDVKM. The CDR3 loop spans 12 amino acids. In nucleotides, the CDR3 is TGTGCCAGCAGTCTCCAGGGTATGGGACAGTTCTTC. Translated: CASSLQGMGQFF.

The rearrangement links TRBV4-2 to TRBJ1-5, with TRBD1 identical over 8 bases. The CDR3 length is 16 residues. The trim removed 4 bases at V and 0 bases at J, leaving 5 bases unmatched. CDR1 is LGHNA, CDR2 YNFKEQ, per germline. DNA of the CDR3: TGTGCCAGCAGCCGAGGACAGGGAGCTAGCAATCAGCCCCAGCATTTT. Residues: CASSRGQGASNQPQHF.

The chain has TRBV5-4 and TRBJ2-2; D uncertain. V lost 0 bases to trimming and J lost 1 base, with 10 bases between them. This CDR3 region has 16 residues. The germline CDR1 and CDR2 sequences are SGHNT and YYREEE (reference sequence). The chain's CDR3 is CASSLGSGKNTGELFF. As DNA, the CDR3 is TGTGCCAGCAGCTTGGGCTCTGGGAAGAACACCGGGGAGCTGTTTTTT.

This clonotype was observed at least ten times. The chain is built from TRBV13 and TRBJ2-4; either TRBD1 or TRBD2 may supply D (6 bases each). Germline V lookup: CDR1 PRHDT, CDR2 FYEKMQ (reference sequence). With 6 bases removed from V and 1 base from J, the gap between germline ends came to 28 bases. The CDR3 sequence is 20 residues long. CDR3: CASRYQNSPGGLWAKNIQYF. CDR3 DNA: TGTGCCAGCAGATACCAAAATTCACCCGGGGGCCTGTGGGCCAAAAACATTCAGTACTTC.